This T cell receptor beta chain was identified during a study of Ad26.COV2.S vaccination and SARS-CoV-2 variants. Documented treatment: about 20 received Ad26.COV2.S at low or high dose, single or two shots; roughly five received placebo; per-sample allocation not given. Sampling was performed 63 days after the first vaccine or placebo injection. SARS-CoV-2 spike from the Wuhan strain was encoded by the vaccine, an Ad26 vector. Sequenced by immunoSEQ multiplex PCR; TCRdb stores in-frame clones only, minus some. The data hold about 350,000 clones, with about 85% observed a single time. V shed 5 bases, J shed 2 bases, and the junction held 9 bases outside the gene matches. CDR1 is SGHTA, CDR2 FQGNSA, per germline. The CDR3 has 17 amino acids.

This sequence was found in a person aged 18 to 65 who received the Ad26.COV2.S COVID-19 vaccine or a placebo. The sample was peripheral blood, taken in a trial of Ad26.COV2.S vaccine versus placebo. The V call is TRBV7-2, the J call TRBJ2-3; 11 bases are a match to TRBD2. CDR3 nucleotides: TGTGCCAGCAGCCTATCGCTAGCGGGGGGAAACACAGATACGCAGTATTTT. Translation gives CASSLSLAGGNTDTQYF.